A single sample gave rise to the 26 T cell receptor beta chains below, sequenced in a study of shared clonotypes between healthy human individuals. TCRdb keeps only in-frame clones here, not all; method: immunoSEQ multiplex PCR. Of 600,000 to 750,000 clones listed, 90% are singletons. Sequencing was carried out using memory CD8+ T cells from PBMCs. Subset defined: CD45RO+ cells pooled with CCR7-negative TemRA cells. These receptor sequences come from a man aged 18 to 30 in good health. Some clones in this sample may be carry-over from other donors' samples.

The rearrangement links TRBV6-6 to TRBJ1-2; 9 positions match TRBD1. With 7 bases clipped from V and 6 bases from J, the junction kept 9 bases outside the gene matches. This CDR3 is 14 amino acids long. Germline CDR1 reads MNHNY; CDR2 reads SVGAGI (reference sequence). The CDR3: CASILDRGDDGYTF. In DNA form, the CDR3 reads TGTGCCAGCATCCTGGACAGGGGCGATGATGGCTACACCTTC.

CDR3 sequence: CASTRDRLMNTEAFF. The CDR3 DNA sequence: TGTGCCAGCACCCGGGACAGACTAATGAACACTGAAGCTTTCTTT. V is TRBV28 and J is TRBJ1-1; TRBD1 matches at 7 bases. V was pared by 7 bases and J by 0 bases, with 8 bases of the junction left unmatched. The CDR3 covers 15 residues. Germline lookup yields CDR1 MDHEN and CDR2 SYDVKM.

This clone was observed once. This chain connects TRBV4-1 to TRBJ1-4; D is unresolved. Trimming removed 1 base from V and 2 bases from J, with 5 bases in between. The V gene's germline CDR1 is MGHRA and CDR2 YSYEKL. The CDR3 contains 14 residues. Written as DNA, the CDR3 is TGCGCCAGCAGCCAAGTCCTTACTAATGAAAAACTGTTTTTT. Translated: CASSQVLTNEKLFF.

The rearrangement links TRBV7-8 to TRBJ1-5; 9 bases align to TRBD1. CDR1 is SGHVS and CDR2 is FQNEAQ in the germline V gene. The CDR3 consists of 17 residues. J was trimmed by 2 bases and V by 3 bases; bases with no gene match: 8. In nucleotides, the CDR3 is TGTGCCAGCAGCTTCCCCCCACAGGGGGCTCGCAATCAGCCCCAGCATTTT. Its protein product is CASSFPPQGARNQPQHF. The full variable domain, with the rest looked up from reference TRBV7-8 and TRBJ1-5, is GAGVSQSPRYKVAKRGQDVALRCDPISGHVSLFWYQQALGQGPEFLTYFQNEAQLDKSGLPSDRFFAERPEGSVSTLKIQRTQQEDSAVYLCASSFPPQGARNQPQHFGDGTRLSIL.

The chain has TRBV7-7 and TRBJ2-1; D gene ambiguous. Germline-derived CDR1 and CDR2 are SSHAT and FNYEAQ (reference sequence). This CDR3 region has 16 residues. V gave up 7 bases and J gave up 1 base, with 17 bases separating them. In DNA, the CDR3 is TGTGCCAGCACCCCCCCGCGAGGTATTTCCTACAATGAGCAGTTCTTC. Its translation: CASTPPRGISYNEQFF.

Here the CDR3 DNA reads TGTGCCAGTAGTACATGGGACAGGACGGTCGATGAGCAGTTCTTC. It encodes CASSTWDRTVDEQFF. The J gene is TRBJ2-1, the V gene TRBV19; the match to TRBD1 covers 8 bases. Germline V gene sequence: CDR1 LNHDA, CDR2 SQIVND (reference sequence). This CDR3 spans 15 amino acids. The J segment lost 8 bases and the V segment lost 4 bases, leaving 10 bases of the junction unmatched.

V and J are TRBV9 and TRBJ2-1; 9 nucleotides match TRBD2. Losses at the gene ends were 0 bases for V and 5 bases for J; bases not matched to a gene: 6. The CDR3 is made up of 16 amino acids. Germline CDR1 reads SGDLS; CDR2 reads YYNGEE. The CDR3, as DNA: TGTGCCAGCAGCGTAGCGGGCGGGAGGGCCGACAATGAGCAGTTCTTC. Amino acids: CASSVAGGRADNEQFF. The full variable domain, in which reference TRBV9 and TRBJ2-1 provide the parts outside the CDR3, is DSGVTQTPKHLITATGQRVTLRCSPRSGDLSVYWYQQSLDQGLQFLIQYYNGEERAKGNILERFSAQQFPDLHSELNLSSLELGDSALYFCASSVAGGRADNEQFFGPGTRLTVL.

V and J are TRBV7-9 and TRBJ2-1; 10 bases are shared with TRBD1. The CDR3 extends over 16 amino acids. Trimming at V came to 6 bases and at J to 8 bases, leaving 13 bases not matched to a gene. Per the germline V gene, CDR1 is SEHNR and CDR2 is FQNEAQ (reference sequence). The CDR3: CASRTGGPIEIDEQFF. CDR3 coding DNA: TGTGCCAGCAGGACAGGGGGCCCAATTGAGATCGATGAGCAGTTCTTC.

The rearrangement joins TRBV25-1 to TRBJ1-4; unclear D gene. The V gene lost 3 bases and the J gene lost 4 bases, with 9 bases spanning the gap. Germline-derived CDR1 and CDR2 are MGHDK and SYGVNS. The CDR3 runs to 14 residues. The CDR3 loop reads CASSEDGFNEKLFF. CDR3 sequence (DNA): TGTGCCAGCAGTGAGGACGGATTTAATGAAAAACTGTTTTTT.

The sample holds one count of this clone. V gene TRBV11-3 combines with J gene TRBJ2-1, with TRBD1 matching over 8 bases. This CDR3 has 16 amino acids. Germline CDR1 SGHNT, CDR2 YENEEA. The ends lost 5 bases at V and 2 bases at J; junction bases unmatched: 8. In DNA form, the CDR3 reads TGTGCCAGCAGCCCGCACCGGACAGGGCCCTACAATGAGCAGTTCTTC. Its translation: CASSPHRTGPYNEQFF. Using reference TRBV11-3 and TRBJ2-1 for the parts outside the CDR3, the full variable domain is EAGVVQSPRYKIIEKKQPVAFWCNPISGHNTLYWYLQNLGQGPELLIRYENEEAVDDSQLPKDRFSAERLKGVDSTLKIQPAELGDSAVYLCASSPHRTGPYNEQFFGPGTRLTVL.

CDR3: CASSVEQTDTQYF. As DNA, the CDR3 is TGTGCCAGCAGCGTGGAACAAACAGATACGCAGTATTTT. The V call is TRBV9, the J call TRBJ2-3; D unclear. The CDR3 spans 13 residues. V lost 2 bases, J lost 3 bases, and 7 bases lay in between. Germline V CDR1 and CDR2: SGDLS, YYNGEE.

This clone appeared a single time. The J gene is TRBJ2-1, the V gene TRBV9; 7 nucleotides align to TRBD2. With 6 bases clipped from V and 5 bases from J, the junction kept 14 bases outside the gene matches. The CDR3 is 16 amino acids. Germline CDR1 is SGDLS and CDR2 is YYNGEE. CDR3 sequence reads: CASTTFGLAEDNEQFF. The CDR3 DNA reads as TGTGCCAGCACAACTTTTGGGCTAGCGGAAGACAATGAGCAGTTCTTC.

The V and J genes are TRBV5-6 and TRBJ1-4; the D is unclear. From germline, CDR1 is SGHDT and CDR2 YYEEEE. Trimming shortened V by 0 bases and J by 0 bases, and 9 bases separated the two germline ends. The CDR3 spans 16 residues. CDR3: CASSLGPEATNEKLFF. The CDR3 nucleotides read TGTGCCAGCAGCTTGGGCCCCGAAGCAACTAATGAAAAACTGTTTTTT. The full variable domain, its missing parts supplied by reference TRBV5-6 and TRBJ1-4, is DAGVTQSPTHLIKTRGQQVTLRCSPKSGHDTVSWYQQALGQGPQFIFQYYEEEERQRGNFPDRFSGHQFPNYSSELNVNALLLGDSALYLCASSLGPEATNEKLFFGSGTQLSVL.

This clone was counted between two and nine times. V usage is TRBV20-1 and J usage is TRBJ1-2; D remains ambiguous. Germline CDR1 and CDR2: DFQATT and SNEGSKA (reference sequence). The ends were cut back, 0 bases at V and 7 bases at J, with 6 bases in the middle. The CDR3 consists of 11 residues. CDR3 DNA sequence: TGCAGTGCTAGAGACCCGTCTGGCTACACCTTC. Translation: CSARDPSGYTF.

The chain joins TRBV28 to TRBJ1-1, with D perhaps matching TRBD1 (5 bases). There are 14 residues in the CDR3. Germline V lookup: CDR1 MDHEN, CDR2 SYDVKM. The germline V and J ends were trimmed by 2 bases and 4 bases, with 11 bases remaining between them. The CDR3: CASSLPGFPTEAFF. Here the CDR3 DNA reads TGTGCCAGCAGTTTACCAGGGTTCCCCACTGAAGCTTTCTTT.

The chain uses TRBV4-1 and TRBJ1-1; D is uncertain. Germline lookup yields CDR1 MGHRA and CDR2 YSYEKL. The CDR3 contains 16 residues. Trimming left V 0 bases short and J 7 bases short, with 18 bases between. The CDR3 spells CASSQDGPGPRNEAFF. CDR3 nucleotides: TGCGCCAGCAGCCAAGATGGGCCCGGACCCCGGAATGAAGCTTTCTTT.

J is TRBJ2-3 and V is TRBV15; 10 nucleotides line up with TRBD1. This CDR3 contains 15 residues. Germline CDR1 and CDR2: LNHNV and YYDKDF (reference sequence). V lost 1 base to trimming and J lost 4 bases; unmatched junction nucleotides: 2. CDR3 nucleotide sequence: TGTGCCACCAGCAGAGGACAGGGGGCTGCAGATACGCAGTATTTT. It specifies CATSRGQGAADTQYF.

The genes are TRBV7-9 and TRBJ1-5; a possible D gene is TRBD1 (6 bases). V lost 4 bases, J lost 0 bases, and 13 bases lay in between. Germline lookup yields CDR1 SEHNR and CDR2 FQNEAQ (reference sequence). The CDR3 extends over 16 amino acids. As DNA, the CDR3 is TGTGCCAGCAGCTGGGGCTGGGGGGCTAGCAATCAGCCCCAGCATTTT. It translates to CASSWGWGASNQPQHF.

The genes are TRBV7-9 and TRBJ2-5; D unclear. Germline V gene data show CDR1 as SEHNR and CDR2 as FQNEAQ (reference sequence). The CDR3 totals 14 residues. The V gene lost 5 bases and the J gene lost 1 base, with 11 bases spanning the gap. CDR3 sequence: CASSLPQAQETQYF. The CDR3 region has the DNA TGTGCCAGCAGCCTACCCCAGGCCCAAGAGACCCAGTACTTC.

J is TRBJ2-5 and V is TRBV11-2, with D unresolved. The ends were cut back, 0 bases at V and 1 base at J, with 15 bases in the middle. The V gene's germline CDR1 is SGHAT and CDR2 FQNNGV. The CDR3 is made up of 17 amino acids. CDR3 region: CASSLDLRPAFQETQYF. The DNA of the CDR3 is TGTGCCAGCAGCTTAGATTTGAGGCCAGCCTTCCAAGAGACCCAGTACTTC.

This sequence joins TRBV30 and TRBJ1-3; the match to TRBD1 covers 7 bases. This CDR3 region has 15 residues. Unmatched junction bases numbered 10, after V lost 5 bases and J lost 3 bases. CDR1 and CDR2 from the germline V gene are GTSNPN and SVGIG (reference sequence). The CDR3 DNA follows: TGTGCCTGGGACACAGGGGTTACGGGTGGAAACACCATATATTTT. Protein sequence: CAWDTGVTGGNTIYF.

This clone was seen more than once but under ten times. The chain couples TRBV4-1 to TRBJ1-5; D gene uncertain. The CDR3 has 16 amino acids. V dropped 0 bases and J dropped 2 bases, with 11 bases sitting between them. Germline lookup yields CDR1 MGHRA and CDR2 YSYEKL. As DNA, the CDR3 is TGCGCCAGCAGCCAAGATCCCCGGGGAGGCAATCAGCCCCAGCATTTT. Amino acids: CASSQDPRGGNQPQHF.

The chain uses TRBV4-2 and TRBJ2-3, with TRBD2 matching 8 bases. The CDR3 loop spans 18 amino acids. The germline V gene encodes CDR1 LGHNA and CDR2 YNFKEQ. The trim removed 0 bases at V and 2 bases at J, leaving 10 bases unmatched. The CDR3 loop reads CASSQEVGLAGTTDTQYF. The CDR3 DNA is TGTGCCAGCAGCCAAGAAGTCGGCCTAGCGGGCACCACAGATACGCAGTATTTT.

V is TRBV5-1 and J is TRBJ2-7; D unresolved. The V end was cut by 0 bases, the J end by 0 bases, with 10 bases between. The CDR3 contains 15 residues. Germline CDR1 reads SGHRS; CDR2 reads YFSETQ. CDR3 nucleotides: TGCGCCAGCAGCTTGGAAAGTTACGGCTCCTACGAGCAGTACTTC. Amino acid sequence: CASSLESYGSYEQYF.

The genes are TRBV4-3 and TRBJ2-5; 10 nucleotides agree with TRBD2. Germline CDR1 is LGHNA and CDR2 is YSLEER. V shed 1 base and J 2 bases; nucleotides not matched to a gene: 1. The CDR3 extends over 15 amino acids. The CDR3 nucleotides are TGCGCCAGCAGCCAAGGGACTAGCGGACAAGAGACCCAGTACTTC. Translating gives CASSQGTSGQETQYF.

The genes are TRBV14 and TRBJ2-3; D may correspond to TRBD1 or TRBD2 (5 bases each). Germline V gives CDR1 SGHDN, CDR2 FVKESK. The CDR3 totals 15 residues. Trimming took off 2 bases at V and 6 bases at J, with 15 bases between the two ends. This CDR3 reads CASSQLSGGYDTQYF. The CDR3 nucleotides read TGTGCCAGCAGCCAACTCTCTGGGGGTTACGATACGCAGTATTTT.